This TCR beta chain originates from a study of T cells in Graves' hyperthyroidism and ophthalmopathy. Ophthalmopathy patients all had a Clinical Activity Score of at least 3, a NOSPECS grade of at least 4 and disease under 3 months old. The CDR3 has 12 residues. Germline values: CDR1 MDHEN, CDR2 SYDVKM. With 7 bases removed from V and 8 bases from J, the gap between germline ends came to 14 bases. This clonotype was detected ten times or more. Amplification targeted TCR beta CDR3 regions from RNA transcripts. The TCR CDR3 first-round RT-PCR relied on the HTBI primer set. TCRdb analysed the multiplex PCR reads with MiXCR anew, one entry per CDR3 protein. The sample has 310,000 or so distinct CDR3 sequences, approximately 15% seen once; the top ten hold about 51%.

This clonotype originated in a woman in her fifties or sixties with Graves' ophthalmopathy. The specimen was blood. The chain links TRBV28 to TRBJ1-2, with D hard to call. The CDR3, as DNA: TGTGCCAGCACACAGCGGGAGGAAGGCTACACCTTC. Its translation is CASTQREEGYTF.